The 5 T cell receptor beta chains reported below all come from one sample, sequenced in a study of CD8+ T cells in alopecia areata. Treatment meaning: oral pan-JAK inhibitor, 5-10 mg twice daily. Sequencing used cDNA as its template, made by extracting RNA and reverse transcribing it. TCRdb's table, derived via immunoSEQ multiplex PCR, lists solely in-frame clones and lacks some. This sample carries approximately 220,000 clones, around two fifths of them seen once, and the ten largest clones take 0.4% to 0.55%. The sequenced sample was CD4+ T cells sorted from blood, obtained between weeks 30 and 35, from a patient treated with tofacitinib. These receptors all stem from a human donor with alopecia areata.

The rearrangement uses TRBV6-1 and TRBJ2-5; the match to TRBD2 covers 8 bases. The germline gives CDR1 MNHNS, CDR2 SASEGT. This CDR3 spans 15 amino acids. The junction had 8 bases not matched to a gene; V was cut back by 6 bases and J by 2 bases. The CDR3 DNA is TGTGCCAGCAGGGGGCTAGCGGGTGGGCAAGAGACCCAGTACTTC. Amino acid sequence: CASRGLAGGQETQYF.

This clone was found once. This sample also contains other DNA sequences that code for the same CDR3. CDR3 sequence (DNA): TGTGCCAGCAGTCTGGGACAGGGGCGACAGCCCCAGCATTTT. Protein sequence: CASSLGQGRQPQHF. The chain employs TRBV27 and TRBJ1-5; 10 nucleotides match TRBD1. Trimming at V came to 5 bases and at J to 7 bases, leaving 5 bases not matched to a gene. This CDR3 contains 14 residues. Germline V CDR1 and CDR2: MNHEY, SMNVEV (reference sequence).

This rearrangement joins TRBV30 to TRBJ1-2; D is uncertain. V lost 6 bases, J lost 8 bases, and 10 bases lay in between. There are 10 residues in the CDR3. Germline assignment: CDR1 GTSNPN and CDR2 SVGIG (reference sequence). CDR3 region: CACRGYGYTF. The CDR3 nucleotides read TGTGCCTGCCGCGGATACGGCTACACCTTC.

As concerns this clone: The same CDR3 also results from other DNA sequences found in this sample. The gene calls are TRBV30 and TRBJ2-7; tentatively, D is TRBD1 (5 bases). V shed 4 bases and J shed 5 bases, with 12 bases lying between them. This CDR3 contains 12 residues. Germline loops: CDR1 GTSNPN, CDR2 SVGIG (reference sequence). The CDR3: CAWTGKLDEQYF. CDR3 DNA: TGTGCCTGGACAGGGAAGTTGGACGAGCAGTACTTC.

The chain uses TRBV5-1 and TRBJ2-5; 8 bases fit TRBD2. CDR1 is SGHRS, CDR2 YFSETQ, per germline. V lost 1 base, J lost 5 bases, and 4 bases stayed unmatched. The CDR3 length is 14 residues. The CDR3 spells CASSLSGSDETQYF. Here the CDR3 DNA reads TGCGCCAGCAGCTTGAGCGGGAGCGATGAGACCCAGTACTTC.